The 28 T cell receptor beta chains in this list originate from one sample, sequenced in a study of cytomegalovirus exposure and HLA in healthy donors. The PCR employed 60 Vbeta primers together with 13 Jbeta primers. Profiled with immunoSEQ multiplex PCR; TCRdb holds only in-frame clones, not every one. The sample holds about 130,000 clones, roughly 68% seen once. Source material: PBMCs. The receptors originated from a woman between 50 and 59 years old in good health and CMV-seropositive.

This clone was detected a few times. This chain uses TRBV2 with TRBJ1-2; D gene unclear. V lost 1 base and J lost 6, with 6 bases in between. The CDR3 extends over 12 amino acids. In germline, CDR1 is SNHLY, CDR2 FYNNEI. The DNA for the CDR3 is TGTGCCAGCAGTGAAGATCAGGATGGCTACACCTTC. It specifies CASSEDQDGYTF. Full variable domain (rest looked up from reference TRBV2 and TRBJ1-2): EPEVTQTPSHQVTQMGQEVILRCVPISNHLYFYWYRQILGQKVEFLVSFYNNEISEKSEIFDDQFSVERPDGSNFTLKIRSTKLEDSAMYFCASSEDQDGYTFGSGTRLTVV.

This chain uses TRBV7-9 with TRBJ2-7, with 7 positions matching TRBD2. The junction had 7 bases not matched to a gene; V was cut back by 0 bases and J by 2 bases. The CDR3 is 16 residues long. Germline V lookup: CDR1 SEHNR, CDR2 FQNEAQ (reference sequence). This CDR3 reads CASSLAGEGPAYEQYF. The CDR3 DNA reads TGTGCCAGCAGCTTAGCCGGGGAGGGACCGGCCTACGAGCAGTACTTC.

The J gene is TRBJ2-3, the V gene TRBV4-3; 8 bases are shared with TRBD2. J lost 1 base, V lost 4 bases, and 7 bases had no gene match. CDR1 is LGHNA, CDR2 YSLEER, per germline. The CDR3 loop spans 16 amino acids. The CDR3 sequence: CASSRAAGAGTDTQYF. Written as DNA, the CDR3 is TGCGCCAGCAGCCGCGCAGCGGGGGCGGGCACAGATACGCAGTATTTT.

The J gene is TRBJ1-1, the V gene TRBV7-9, with 7 bases lining up with TRBD1. The J segment lost 0 bases and the V segment lost 5 bases, leaving 6 bases of the junction unmatched. Germline values: CDR1 SEHNR, CDR2 FQNEAQ (reference sequence). The CDR3 is made up of 15 amino acids. CDR3 DNA: TGTGCCAGCAGCACACAGGGGCTACTGAACACTGAAGCTTTCTTT. Its translation: CASSTQGLLNTEAFF.

This chain connects TRBV6-5 to TRBJ2-4; 8 bases agree with TRBD2. Germline V gene lookup returns CDR1 MNHEY and CDR2 SVGAGI. With V trimmed by 6 bases and J by 10 bases, 8 bases remained unmatched. The CDR3 sequence is 13 residues long. CDR3 coding DNA: TGTGCCAGCAGGAGGACTAGCCAAACTATTCAGTACTTC. Translating gives CASRRTSQTIQYF.

This chain links TRBV15 with TRBJ2-3, with 8 nucleotides matching TRBD1. The CDR3 consists of 14 residues. Germline CDR1 LNHNV, CDR2 YYDKDF (reference sequence). V was clipped by 9 bases and J by 2 bases; unmatched bases: 7. The CDR3 DNA follows: TGTGCCACGAGGGCAGGGGGCCCCACAGATACGCAGTATTTT. It yields the protein CATRAGGPTDTQYF.

This sequence joins TRBV5-6 and TRBJ1-6; D might be TRBD1 (5 bases). The V gene lost 2 bases and the J gene lost 5 bases, with 20 bases spanning the gap. Germline lookup yields CDR1 SGHDT and CDR2 YYEEEE. CDR3 size: 18 residues. In DNA form, the CDR3 reads TGTGCCAGCAGCTTAGGTTGGGGCAGGGCTGCTGATAATTCACCCCTCCACTTT. Its protein product is CASSLGWGRAADNSPLHF.

The J gene is TRBJ2-4, the V gene TRBV5-1; 10 bases match TRBD1. The trim removed 2 bases at V and 6 bases at J, leaving 5 bases unmatched. Germline V gene sequence: CDR1 SGHRS, CDR2 YFSETQ. This CDR3 is 15 amino acids long. The CDR3 here is CASSFNRDRGNIQYF. CDR3 in DNA: TGCGCCAGCAGCTTCAACCGGGACAGGGGAAACATTCAGTACTTC.

This clone was observed once. The chain employs TRBV11-3 and TRBJ1-1, with unresolved D. There are 13 residues in the CDR3. Germline V CDR1 and CDR2: SGHNT, YENEEA. V lost 2 bases and J lost 4, with 8 bases in between. DNA of the CDR3: TGTGCCAGCAGCTTAACCCACGGCACTGAAGCTTTCTTT. Its protein is CASSLTHGTEAFF.

The chain couples TRBV6-1 to TRBJ2-1; D is perhaps TRBD1 (5 bases). V was shortened by 4 bases and J by 15 bases, with 16 bases between the two germline ends. Germline-derived CDR1 and CDR2 are MNHNS and SASEGT. This CDR3 is built from 12 residues. The CDR3: CASSADAGIGFF. The CDR3 nucleotides are TGTGCCAGCAGTGCTGATGCAGGGATTGGGTTCTTC.

A single count supports this clone. The DNA of the CDR3 is TGTGCCAGCAGCCTCAATGAGCAGTTCTTC. This gives the protein CASSLNEQFF. The gene calls are TRBV13 and TRBJ2-1; D is ambiguous. From germline, CDR1 is PRHDT and CDR2 FYEKMQ (reference sequence). This CDR3 has 10 amino acids. V was pared by 5 bases and J by 6 bases, with 2 bases between.

The rearrangement joins TRBV18 to TRBJ2-5, with D possibly being TRBD1 (5 bases). The CDR3 consists of 16 residues. V lost 1 base and J 1 base, leaving 13 bases between the germline ends. The germline gives CDR1 KGHSH, CDR2 LQKENI. The CDR3 coding sequence is TGTGCCAGCTCACCACTCCCCAGGGCAACCCAAGAGACCCAGTACTTC. Its protein product is CASSPLPRATQETQYF.

This chain links TRBV6-1 with TRBJ1-4; 11 bases are shared with TRBD1. Trimming cost V 4 bases and J 8 bases; bases outside gene matches: 9. This CDR3 contains 16 residues. Germline CDR1 MNHNS, CDR2 SASEGT. The CDR3: CASSVPRDRGREKLFF. The CDR3 bases are TGTGCCAGCAGTGTACCCCGGGACAGGGGGAGGGAAAAACTGTTTTTT.

The sample holds a few counts of this clone. The genes are TRBV19 and TRBJ1-1; the D is unclear. The CDR3 extends over 13 amino acids. The V gene lost 0 bases and the J gene lost 3 bases, with 5 bases spanning the gap. The germline V gene encodes CDR1 LNHDA and CDR2 SQIVND (reference sequence). In DNA form, the CDR3 reads TGTGCCAGTAGTATAGATCTCGACACTGAAGCTTTCTTT. Translated, it gives CASSIDLDTEAFF.

This rearrangement joins TRBV2 to TRBJ2-7; D is perhaps TRBD2 (7 bases). Per germline, CDR1 SNHLY and CDR2 FYNNEI. The CDR3 covers 14 residues. Trimming took off 6 bases at V and 6 bases at J, with 18 bases between the two ends. In DNA form, the CDR3 reads TGTGCCAGCAGGCTCGGAGAGGGAGGGGGCGAGCAGTACTTC. Translated: CASRLGEGGGEQYF. Combining the CDR3 with reference TRBV2 and TRBJ2-7 gives the whole variable domain EPEVTQTPSHQVTQMGQEVILRCVPISNHLYFYWYRQILGQKVEFLVSFYNNEISEKSEIFDDQFSVERPDGSNFTLKIRSTKLEDSAMYFCASRLGEGGGEQYFGPGTRLTVT.

The rearrangement uses TRBV19 and TRBJ1-6; the D gene is possibly TRBD1 (6 bases). In germline, CDR1 is LNHDA, CDR2 SQIVND (reference sequence). The CDR3 consists of 17 residues. V lost 5 bases to trimming and J lost 6 bases, with 20 bases between them. This CDR3 reads CASSARGGPLGNSPLHF. DNA of the CDR3: TGTGCCAGTAGTGCCCGCGGGGGGCCCTTGGGTAATTCACCCCTCCACTTT.

This clone has only a few counts. CDR3 in amino acids: CASSALAGVYEQYF. CDR3 nucleotides: TGTGCCAGCAGCGCACTAGCGGGGGTCTACGAGCAGTACTTC. The genes are TRBV6-1 and TRBJ2-7, with 11 bases matching TRBD2. The CDR3 sequence is 14 residues long. Germline V CDR1 and CDR2: MNHNS, SASEGT. V trimming: 6 bases; J trimming: 3 bases; junction bases outside the gene matches: 4.

The chain uses TRBV7-2 and TRBJ2-2; 7 bases line up with TRBD2. Germline lookup yields CDR1 SGHTA and CDR2 FQGNSA. The CDR3 has 15 amino acids. The V and J ends lost 1 base and 6 bases, in that order; junction bases with no gene match: 5. CDR3 nucleotide sequence: TGTGCCAGCAGCTTAGAGATGGGACTATCCGGGGAGCTGTTTTTT. Residues: CASSLEMGLSGELFF.

The chain joins TRBV15 to TRBJ2-3; D unclear. This CDR3 has 15 amino acids. Trimming removed 0 bases from V and 3 bases from J, with 10 bases in between. CDR1 is LNHNV, CDR2 YYDKDF, per germline (reference sequence). CDR3 residues: CATSRDPLQTDTQYF. CDR3 bases: TGTGCCACCAGCAGAGATCCCCTCCAGACAGATACGCAGTATTTT.

The chain combines TRBV5-5 with TRBJ1-1; D is undetermined. This CDR3 is 14 amino acids long. In germline, CDR1 is SGHKS, CDR2 YYEKEE (reference sequence). V was pared by 4 bases and J by 2 bases, with 12 bases between. The CDR3 DNA reads TGTGCCAGCAGCCCCGGGAACGCTAACACTGAAGCTTTCTTT. It codes for CASSPGNANTEAFF. The whole variable domain, filled in from reference TRBV5-5 and TRBJ1-1, reads DAGVTQSPTHLIKTRGQQVTLRCSPISGHKSVSWYQQVLGQGPQFIFQYYEKEERGRGNFPDRFSARQFPNYSSELNVNALLLGDSALYLCASSPGNANTEAFFGQGTRLTVV.

This chain joins TRBV7-2 and TRBJ2-7; TRBD1 might be the D (5 bases). V shed 1 base and J shed 4 bases, with 11 bases lying between them. Germline V gene data show CDR1 as SGHTA and CDR2 as FQGNSA. The CDR3 runs to 14 residues. CDR3 sequence: CASSLGRGNYEQYF. CDR3 in DNA: TGTGCCAGCAGCTTAGGAAGGGGTAATTACGAGCAGTACTTC.

The V call is TRBV7-2, the J call TRBJ1-2; D is perhaps TRBD1 (6 bases). Germline V gene data show CDR1 as SGHTA and CDR2 as FQGNSA. CDR3 length equals 14 residues. The ends were cut back, 5 bases at V and 10 bases at J, with 20 bases in the middle. CDR3 bases: TGTGCCAGCAGCCCCCAACCGGGACATACGTCCTACACCTTC. Amino acids: CASSPQPGHTSYTF.

The chain links TRBV2 to TRBJ1-2; 8 positions match TRBD1. CDR1 is SNHLY and CDR2 is FYNNEI in the germline V gene. The V segment lost 5 bases and the J segment 4 bases; nucleotides outside the gene matches: 6. The CDR3 length is 14 residues. CDR3 amino acids: CASSLDQGAYGYTF. Here the CDR3 DNA reads TGTGCCAGCAGTTTAGATCAGGGGGCCTATGGCTACACCTTC.

The chain employs TRBV19 and TRBJ1-2, with 8 bases lining up with TRBD1. V dropped 4 bases and J dropped 4; count of bases not matched to a gene: 5. This CDR3 spans 14 amino acids. The germline V gene has CDR1 LNHDA and CDR2 SQIVND (reference sequence). CDR3 residues: CASSRTGTGYGYTF. CDR3 DNA: TGTGCCAGTAGTAGGACAGGGACGGGCTATGGCTACACCTTC.

The chain employs TRBV5-6 and TRBJ1-2, with 7 bases identical to TRBD1. J was trimmed by 5 bases and V by 4 bases; bases with no gene match: 11. This CDR3 is built from 15 residues. The germline gives CDR1 SGHDT, CDR2 YYEEEE. The CDR3 DNA follows: TGTGCCAGCAGCCGAACCGGGACAGCTTTTTATGGCTACACCTTC. Its translation is CASSRTGTAFYGYTF.

This clone has only one observation. This chain uses TRBV2 with TRBJ1-6; maybe TRBD1 (5 bases). This CDR3 comprises 15 residues. V gave up 8 bases and J gave up 7 bases, with 18 bases separating them. Germline CDR1 reads SNHLY; CDR2 reads FYNNEI. Here the CDR3 reads CASSSYGGTNSPLHF. CDR3 bases: TGTGCCAGCTCGAGTTACGGGGGAACAAATTCACCCCTCCACTTT.

V is TRBV6-1 and J is TRBJ1-5, with 8 positions matching TRBD1. The CDR3 totals 15 residues. CDR1 is MNHNS, CDR2 SASEGT, per germline. The V and J ends lost 7 bases and 4 bases, in that order; junction bases with no gene match: 9. CDR3 nucleotide sequence: TGTGCCAGCAAGGACGACAGGGGCGATAATCAGCCCCAGCATTTT. This sequence encodes CASKDDRGDNQPQHF.

This chain connects TRBV4-2 to TRBJ1-5; D is unclear. This CDR3 comprises 15 residues. Trimming shortened V by 0 bases and J by 9 bases, and 15 bases separated the two germline ends. Looked up from germline, CDR1 is LGHNA and CDR2 is YNFKEQ. CDR3 DNA sequence: TGTGCCAGCAGCCAAGATCGGAGCCCCCTGAGGCCCCAGCATTTT. Its protein product is CASSQDRSPLRPQHF.